Below, one T cell receptor (beta chain) is given with its context. This entry comes from a study of memory CD4+ T cells and cytomegalovirus serostatus. TCRdb's copy holds only in-frame clones and misses some; the assay was immunoSEQ multiplex PCR. This table holds approximately 47,000 clones, roughly 78% found once. CDR1 WNHNN and CDR2 SYGVQD come from the germline V gene (reference sequence). Deletions cut 4 bases from V and 11 bases from J, with 29 bases between. The CDR3 contains 17 residues. The sort gate was single viable CD3+CD4+CD8-CD45RO+ cells for memory CD4+ T cells. The rearrangement joins TRBV10-1 to TRBJ1-1, with a tentative D call TRBD1 (5 bases). This clonotype was obtained from an adult in good health and CMV-seronegative. Specimen: memory CD4+ T cells from blood. The CDR3 DNA sequence: TGCGCCAGCAGTGTATCCCCGAAGACGGATAGGGGCGGGGGTGCTTTCTTT. Amino acid sequence: CASSVSPKTDRGGGAFF.